A single sample gave rise to the 5 T cell receptor beta chains below, sequenced in a study of blood T cell repertoires in COVID-19. Sequenced by immunoSEQ multiplex PCR; TCRdb stores in-frame clones only, minus some. The table has under 300,000 clones, roughly 82% seen once; the top ten hold approximately 4.9%. The sequencing sample was made of peripheral blood. Source of these receptors: a woman over 75 with active or convalescent COVID-19.

This clone occurred once. The chain carries TRBV7-9 and TRBJ1-6; 8 bases line up with TRBD1. Germline V gene sequence: CDR1 SEHNR, CDR2 FQNEAQ (reference sequence). The CDR3 runs 17 residues. With 4 bases clipped from V and 4 bases from J, the junction kept 9 bases outside the gene matches. The DNA of the CDR3 is TGTGCCAGCAGCTCCCGCCCGACAGGGGATTATAATTCACCCCTCCACTTT. Its protein product is CASSSRPTGDYNSPLHF.

V and J are TRBV6-1 and TRBJ2-1, with 9 bases matching TRBD2. CDR1 is MNHNS and CDR2 is SASEGT in the germline V gene. The CDR3 spans 15 residues. The V and J ends lost 4 bases and 7 bases, in that order; junction bases with no gene match: 8. CDR3 loop: CASSVAGASFNEQFF. CDR3 nucleotide sequence: TGTGCCAGCAGTGTAGCGGGGGCTAGTTTTAATGAGCAGTTCTTC.

The chain employs TRBV5-1 and TRBJ1-3; TRBD1 is a possible D gene (5 bases). Germline assignment: CDR1 SGHRS and CDR2 YFSETQ. This CDR3 spans 16 amino acids. V gave up 0 bases and J gave up 1 base, with 11 bases separating them. DNA for the CDR3: TGCGCCAGCAGCTTGGGACCCAGGGTTTCTGGAAACACCATATATTTT. Its translation: CASSLGPRVSGNTIYF.

The rearrangement uses TRBV12-3 or TRBV12-4 and TRBJ2-1; D perhaps matches TRBD2 (6 bases). This CDR3 comprises 13 residues. V lost 6 bases and J 7 bases, leaving 13 bases between the germline ends. DNA of the CDR3: TGTGCCAGCAGGTTACTAGCTACAAATGAGCAGTTCTTC. It codes for CASRLLATNEQFF.

This chain joins TRBV11-2 and TRBJ1-1, with 9 bases aligning to TRBD1. Per the germline V gene, CDR1 is SGHAT and CDR2 is FQNNGV. The CDR3 runs to 15 residues. V lost 1 base to trimming and J lost 0 bases; unmatched junction nucleotides: 0. The CDR3 loop reads CASSLGTGVNTEAFF. CDR3 in DNA: TGTGCCAGCAGCTTAGGGACAGGGGTGAACACTGAAGCTTTCTTT. The full variable domain, rest sourced from reference TRBV11-2 and TRBJ1-1, is EAGVAQSPRYKIIEKRQSVAFWCNPISGHATLYWYQQILGQGPKLLIQFQNNGVVDDSQLPKDRFSAERLKGVDSTLKIQPAKLEDSAVYLCASSLGTGVNTEAFFGQGTRLTVV.